This TCR beta chain was profiled in a study of cytomegalovirus exposure and HLA in healthy donors. Germline values: CDR1 MNHNS, CDR2 SASEGT. The CDR3 spans 15 residues. The J segment lost 5 bases and the V segment lost 0 bases, leaving 5 bases of the junction unmatched. This PCR relied on a set of 60 Vbeta primers and 13 Jbeta primers. Sequenced by immunoSEQ multiplex PCR; TCRdb stores in-frame clones only, minus some. The sample records about 180,000 clones, less than 85% being singletons. The genes are TRBV6-1 and TRBJ2-7; 9 bases map to TRBD2. The TCR comes from a middle-aged man in good health and CMV-seronegative. Material: PBMCs. In DNA form, the CDR3 reads TGTGCCAGCAGTGAAGCAGTAGCGGGAGCGGACGAGCAGTACTTC. It codes for CASSEAVAGADEQYF.